The 2 T cell receptor beta chains presented below share a single source sample, sequenced in a study of vaccination and CD4 T cells after COVID-19. Cultured CD4+ T cell DNA was sequenced using the Oncomine TCR Beta short-read assay. TCRdb analysed the PCR reads with MiXCR anew, one entry per CDR3 protein. Of some 20,000 distinct CDR3 sequences in the sample, approximately 40% were seen once. Stated treatment: approximately nine-day PBMC culture with coronavirus spike peptide pools or control peptides (ViraFEST assay). Their target antigens are unknown. The specimen comprised CD4+ T cells from blood, cultured in vitro, sampled after SARS-CoV-2 vaccination. The source is a human donor who had recovered from COVID-19.

This clonotype was detected only once. This chain links TRBV6-1 with TRBJ2-3; D call uncertain. The CDR3 is made up of 13 amino acids. V lost 6 bases, J lost 1 base, and 8 bases lay in between. Germline V CDR1 and CDR2: MNHNS, SASEGT. The CDR3 loop reads CASRGRGTDTQYF. Here the CDR3 DNA reads TGTGCCAGCAGGGGTCGGGGCACAGATACGCAGTATTTT.

This chain uses TRBV20-1 with TRBJ2-1, with 10 bases fitting TRBD2. From germline, CDR1 is DFQATT and CDR2 SNEGSKA (reference sequence). The CDR3 length is 14 residues. The CDR3 region is CSARLAGLLTEQFF. As DNA, the CDR3 is TGCAGCGCGAGACTAGCGGGTCTCTTAACTGAGCAGTTCTTC.